The T cell receptor (beta chain) under discussion was sequenced for a study of control samples from healthy donors and cancer patients. Germline-derived CDR1 and CDR2 are LGHDT and YNNKEL (reference sequence). V lost 5 bases to trimming and J lost 0 bases; unmatched junction nucleotides: 7. This CDR3 has 17 residues. TCRdb's copy holds only in-frame clones and misses some; the assay was immunoSEQ multiplex PCR. The sample holds just under 60,000 clones, roughly 90% seen once. Sequencing was done on a sample of PBMCs. The chain is built from TRBV3-1 (or the pseudogene TRBV3-2) and TRBJ2-3; 11 bases agree with TRBD2. The sequence was obtained from a man in his forties with colorectal cancer. The CDR3 bases are TGTGCCAGCAGCTTCGGACTAGCGGGCTCGAGCACAGATACGCAGTATTTT. It encodes CASSFGLAGSSTDTQYF.